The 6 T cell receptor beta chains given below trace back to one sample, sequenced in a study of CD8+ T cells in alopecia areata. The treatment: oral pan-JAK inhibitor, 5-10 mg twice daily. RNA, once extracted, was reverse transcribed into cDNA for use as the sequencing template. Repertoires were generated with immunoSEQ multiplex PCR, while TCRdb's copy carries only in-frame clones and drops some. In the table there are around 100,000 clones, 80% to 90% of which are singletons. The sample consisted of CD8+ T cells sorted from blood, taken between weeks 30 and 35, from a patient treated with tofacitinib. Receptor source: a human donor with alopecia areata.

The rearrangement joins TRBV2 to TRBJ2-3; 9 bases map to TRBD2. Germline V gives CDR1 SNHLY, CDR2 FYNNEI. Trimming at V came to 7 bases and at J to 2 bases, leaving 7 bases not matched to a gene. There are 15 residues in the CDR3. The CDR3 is CASIILAGNTDTQYF. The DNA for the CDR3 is TGTGCCAGCATTATCCTAGCGGGGAACACAGATACGCAGTATTTT.

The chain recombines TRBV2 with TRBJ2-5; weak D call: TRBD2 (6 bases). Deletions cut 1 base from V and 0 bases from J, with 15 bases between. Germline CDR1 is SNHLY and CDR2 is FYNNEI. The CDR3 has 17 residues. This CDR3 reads CASSEEGPSDYQETQYF. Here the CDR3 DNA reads TGTGCCAGCAGTGAAGAGGGTCCTAGCGACTACCAAGAGACCCAGTACTTC.

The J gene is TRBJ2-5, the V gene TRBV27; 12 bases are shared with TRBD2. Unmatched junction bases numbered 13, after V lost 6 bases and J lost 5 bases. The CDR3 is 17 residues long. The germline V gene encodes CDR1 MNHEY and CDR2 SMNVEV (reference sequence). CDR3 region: CASSRGLAGGPRETQYF. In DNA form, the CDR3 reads TGTGCCAGCAGCAGAGGGCTAGCGGGAGGGCCGAGGGAGACCCAGTACTTC.

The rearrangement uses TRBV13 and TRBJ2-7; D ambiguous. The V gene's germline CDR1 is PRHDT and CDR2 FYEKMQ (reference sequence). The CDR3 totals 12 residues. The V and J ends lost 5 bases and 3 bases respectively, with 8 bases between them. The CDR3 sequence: CASSQTGYEQYF. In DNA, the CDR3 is TGTGCCAGCAGCCAGACGGGCTACGAGCAGTACTTC. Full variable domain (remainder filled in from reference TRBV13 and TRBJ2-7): AAGVIQSPRHLIKEKRETATLKCYPIPRHDTVYWYQQGPGQDPQFLISFYEKMQSDKGSIPDRFSAQQFSDYHSELNMSSLELGDSALYFCASSQTGYEQYFGPGTRLTVT.

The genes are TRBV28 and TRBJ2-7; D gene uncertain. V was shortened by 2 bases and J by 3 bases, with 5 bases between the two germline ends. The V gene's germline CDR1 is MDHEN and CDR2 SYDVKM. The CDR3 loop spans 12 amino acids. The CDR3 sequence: CASSLGNYEQYF. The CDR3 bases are TGTGCCAGCAGTTTAGGCAACTACGAGCAGTACTTC.

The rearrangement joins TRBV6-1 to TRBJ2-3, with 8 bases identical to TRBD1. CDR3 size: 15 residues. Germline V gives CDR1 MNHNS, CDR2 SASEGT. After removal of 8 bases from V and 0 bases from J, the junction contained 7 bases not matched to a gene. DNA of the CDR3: TGTGCCAGCGGAGGAAGACAGGGGAGCACAGATACGCAGTATTTT. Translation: CASGGRQGSTDTQYF.